This T cell receptor beta chain was obtained from a study of Ad26.COV2.S vaccination and SARS-CoV-2 variants. Study results and limitations: Assessments of TCR breadth and depth may have underestimated the total T cell responses. Ad26.COV2.S recipients had broader spike-specific TCRs (P = 0.0014).

Regarding treatment: around 19 received Ad26.COV2.S at low or high dose, single or two shots; roughly 5 received placebo; per-sample allocation not given. Sampling was done on day 63 after the first vaccine or placebo injection. Donor was an adult aged 18-55 years in Boston. In the vaccine, an Ad26 vector expressed the SARS-CoV-2 spike of the Wuhan strain. Method: immunoSEQ multiplex PCR; TCRdb's copy keeps in-frame clones and lacks some. The sample has under 500,000 clones, around 92% seen once. In regard to this clone: Its matching antigen is unknown. Mismatch with germline at one junction end may stem from a read error.

Germline lookup yields CDR1 LGHDT and CDR2 YNNKEL (reference sequence). The CDR3 is made up of 15 amino acids. The TCR comes from a person aged 18-65 years who received the Ad26.COV2.S COVID-19 vaccine or a placebo. The sample consisted of peripheral blood, taken in a trial of Ad26.COV2.S vaccine versus placebo. The V and J genes are TRBV3-1 (or the pseudogene TRBV3-2) and TRBJ2-7; 8 nucleotides match TRBD1. The CDR3 coding sequence is TGTGCCAGCAGGCAAGGGACAGGCGGATCCTACGAGCAGTACTTC. Protein product: CASRQGTGGSYEQYF.